A single sample gave rise to the 19 T cell receptor beta chains below, sequenced in a study of T cells in Graves' hyperthyroidism and ophthalmopathy. From RNA transcripts, TCR beta CDR3 regions were amplified. The TCR CDR3 was amplified in a first-round RT-PCR using the HTBI primer set. Via MiXCR, TCRdb re-called the multiplex PCR reads, giving one row per CDR3 protein. The table shows some 270,000 distinct CDR3 sequences, with about an eighth occurring only once. The sample consisted of blood. The receptors here all came from a woman in her 30s with Graves' hyperthyroidism that later progressed to Graves' ophthalmopathy.

This clonotype has ten or more counts. The CDR3 nucleotides are TGTGCCACCAGCAGAGAGAAGCTCGTAATGGAAGATACGCAGTATTTT. As protein: CATSREKLVMEDTQYF. V and J are TRBV15 and TRBJ2-3; D is unresolved. Germline V gene lookup returns CDR1 LNHNV and CDR2 YYDKDF (reference sequence). V was cut by 0 bases and J by 5 bases, with 15 bases left in between. CDR3 length equals 16 residues.

There are a few counts of this clonotype. The chain couples TRBV3-1 to TRBJ1-1; TRBD1 matches at 10 bases. The CDR3 runs 14 residues. The germline CDR1 and CDR2 sequences are LGHDT and YNNKEL (reference sequence). V trimming: 3 bases; J trimming: 5 bases; junction bases outside the gene matches: 3. This CDR3 is CASSHRDRGTEAFF. CDR3 sequence (DNA): TGTGCCAGCAGCCACCGGGACAGGGGAACTGAAGCTTTCTTT.

This clonotype was detected ten times or more. The V gene is TRBV28, the J gene TRBJ2-1, with D possibly called TRBD1 or TRBD2 (5 bases each). The germline CDR1 and CDR2 sequences are MDHEN and SYDVKM. V dropped 2 bases and J dropped 5 bases, with 13 bases sitting between them. This CDR3 has 15 amino acids. The CDR3 nucleotides read TGTGCCAGCAGTTTAAGGTGGGACCAAAACAATGAGCAGTTCTTC. It codes for CASSLRWDQNNEQFF.

This clonotype was counted at least ten times. The V call is TRBV15, the J call TRBJ2-3; 11 positions agree with TRBD2. V was pared by 5 bases and J by 3 bases, with 10 bases of the junction left unmatched. In germline, CDR1 is LNHNV, CDR2 YYDKDF (reference sequence). The length of the CDR3 is 17 residues. In DNA, the CDR3 is TGTGCCACCAGCGGTCTCTTAGCGGGAGGGCCGACAGATACGCAGTATTTT. This translates into CATSGLLAGGPTDTQYF.

This clonotype was observed many times. The genes are TRBV7-6 and TRBJ2-1; 10 bases map to TRBD2. Germline trimming cut 0 bases from V and 10 bases from J; bases unmatched to any gene: 6. Germline lookup yields CDR1 SGHVS and CDR2 FNYEAQ. The CDR3 has 15 residues. As DNA, the CDR3 is TGTGCCAGCAGCTTAGCGCCTAGCGGGAGCCGGGAGCAGTTCTTC. Translation gives CASSLAPSGSREQFF. Filled out from reference TRBV7-6 and TRBJ2-1, the complete variable domain reads GAGVSQSPRYKVTKRGQDVALRCDPISGHVSLYWYRQALGQGPEFLTYFNYEAQQDKSGLPNDRFSAERPEGSISTLTIQRTEQRDSAMYRCASSLAPSGSREQFFGPGTRLTVL.

The table lists this clonotype with many counts. The chain employs TRBV27 and TRBJ2-1, with D hard to call. Germline CDR1 is MNHEY and CDR2 is SMNVEV (reference sequence). The V end was cut by 5 bases, the J end by 4 bases, with 12 bases between. The CDR3 length is 14 residues. The CDR3 DNA follows: TGTGCCAGCAGTCCCGAGACGCCATACAATGAGCAGTTCTTC. This codes for CASSPETPYNEQFF.

The chain carries TRBV30 and TRBJ2-7; TRBD1 might be the D (5 bases). The CDR3 spans 13 residues. CDR1 GTSNPN and CDR2 SVGIG come from the germline V gene (reference sequence). Trimming took off 5 bases at V and 4 bases at J, with 15 bases between the two ends. The CDR3 is CAWGQGAGYEQYF. As DNA, the CDR3 is TGTGCCTGGGGTCAAGGGGCCGGGTACGAGCAGTACTTC.

This clonotype was found many times. The rearrangement links TRBV29-1 to TRBJ2-1, with 9 bases fitting TRBD1. The CDR3 consists of 12 residues. CDR1 is SQVTM, CDR2 ANQGSEA, per germline. CDR3 region: CSSGTGSNEQFF. As DNA, the CDR3 is TGCAGTTCCGGGACAGGGAGCAATGAGCAGTTCTTC.

This clonotype was observed a few times. This sequence joins TRBV30 and TRBJ1-1; D not certain. The germline V gene has CDR1 GTSNPN and CDR2 SVGIG (reference sequence). The CDR3 consists of 12 residues. The V end lost 7 bases, the J end lost 11 bases, and 20 bases lay between the germline ends. CDR3 region: CASEGAGSRAFF. DNA for the CDR3: TGTGCCTCCGAGGGAGCGGGGTCGAGGGCTTTCTTT.

This clonotype appeared a few times. The chain combines TRBV5-1 with TRBJ2-1, with TRBD2 matching over 13 bases. The junction had 4 bases not matched to a gene; V was cut back by 1 base and J by 6 bases. Per germline, CDR1 SGHRS and CDR2 YFSETQ. CDR3 length: 16 amino acids. CDR3 loop: CASSLSGTSGTNEQFF. CDR3 sequence (DNA): TGCGCCAGCAGCTTGTCCGGGACTAGCGGGACCAATGAGCAGTTCTTC.

This clonotype has a count of ten or more. CDR3 DNA sequence: TGTGCCAGCAGCTTAGGAAGTCTGAACTACAATGAGCAGTTCTTC. This sequence encodes CASSLGSLNYNEQFF. The V and J genes are TRBV7-9 and TRBJ2-1, with D hard to call. The germline V gene has CDR1 SEHNR and CDR2 FQNEAQ (reference sequence). CDR3 length equals 15 residues. The ends were cut back, 1 base at V and 3 bases at J, with 10 bases in the middle. Using reference TRBV7-9 and TRBJ2-1 for the parts outside the CDR3, the full variable domain is DTGVSQNPRHKITKRGQNVTFRCDPISEHNRLYWYRQTLGQGPEFLTYFQNEAQLEKSRLLSDRFSAERPKGSFSTLEIQRTEQGDSAMYLCASSLGSLNYNEQFFGPGTRLTVL.

The V and J genes are TRBV7-9 and TRBJ2-5, with TRBD1 matching 10 bases. The J segment lost 4 bases and the V segment lost 8 bases, leaving 7 bases of the junction unmatched. The germline V gene encodes CDR1 SEHNR and CDR2 FQNEAQ (reference sequence). The CDR3 runs 14 residues. The CDR3 nucleotides read TGTGCCAGCGGGGACAGGGGACTCCTAGAGACCCAGTACTTC. It encodes CASGDRGLLETQYF.

Regarding this clonotype: An end of the junction does not agree with germline; a read error may underlie this. The gene calls are TRBV5-6 and TRBJ2-1; TRBD2 matches at 9 bases. Germline CDR1 reads SGHDT; CDR2 reads YYEEEE. The CDR3 runs 12 residues. CDR3 residues: CTSSLALAGQFF. The CDR3, as DNA: TGTACCAGCAGCTTGGCGCTAGCGGGACAGTTCTTC. Full variable domain (remainder filled in from reference TRBV5-6 and TRBJ2-1): DAGVTQSPTHLIKTRGQQVTLRCSPKSGHDTVSWYQQALGQGPQFIFQYYEEEERQRGNFPDRFSGHQFPNYSSELNVNALLLGDSALYLCTSSLALAGQFFGPGTRLTVL.

V usage is TRBV30 and J usage is TRBJ1-4; D is possibly TRBD1 (6 bases). The CDR3 has 18 residues. V was trimmed by 2 bases and J by 2 bases, leaving 21 bases between them. The V gene's germline CDR1 is GTSNPN and CDR2 SVGIG (reference sequence). The CDR3 region is CAWSPRWRGSVTNEKLFF. DNA for the CDR3: TGTGCCTGGAGTCCCCGTTGGAGGGGGAGTGTCACTAATGAAAAACTGTTTTTT.

In its sample, this clonotype was seen many times. V and J are TRBV28 and TRBJ1-1; TRBD1 is a possible D gene (5 bases). CDR3 length equals 12 residues. Germline V CDR1 and CDR2: MDHEN, SYDVKM. With 5 bases removed from V and 5 bases from J, the gap between germline ends came to 9 bases. In nucleotides, the CDR3 is TGTGCCAGCAGTGACAGACTTACTGAAGCTTTCTTT. It translates to CASSDRLTEAFF.

This clonotype was counted many times. The rearrangement uses TRBV13 and TRBJ2-5; possible D gene TRBD2, 5 bases. This CDR3 is 16 amino acids long. The germline CDR1 and CDR2 sequences are PRHDT and FYEKMQ (reference sequence). Between the trimmed V and J ends, which lost 3 bases and 3 bases, there was a span of 17 bases. This CDR3 reads CASSLTVASREETQYF. The DNA of the CDR3 is TGTGCCAGCAGCTTGACCGTAGCGTCTCGGGAAGAGACCCAGTACTTC.

This clonotype has just a few counts. The J gene is TRBJ2-1, the V gene TRBV5-5; D unresolved. V lost 0 bases to trimming and J lost 5 bases, with 6 bases between them. This CDR3 comprises 13 residues. Looked up from germline, CDR1 is SGHKS and CDR2 is YYEKEE (reference sequence). In nucleotides, the CDR3 is TGTGCCAGCAGCTTGGGGATGGACAATGAGCAGTTCTTC. Its protein product is CASSLGMDNEQFF.

This clonotype was recorded at least ten times. This sequence joins TRBV6-1 and TRBJ2-7; weak D call: TRBD1 (6 bases). The CDR3 runs 14 residues. Germline CDR1 is MNHNS and CDR2 is SASEGT. Trimming removed 6 bases at V and 1 base at J, with 13 bases between. The CDR3 reads CASRGTIGSYEQYF. For the CDR3, the DNA is TGTGCCAGCAGAGGGACAATAGGGTCCTACGAGCAGTACTTC.

There are many counts of this clonotype. V usage is TRBV28 and J usage is TRBJ1-5; D might be TRBD1 (6 bases). Trimming removed 6 bases from V and 0 bases from J, with 12 bases in between. This CDR3 has 15 residues. Germline values: CDR1 MDHEN, CDR2 SYDVKM. As DNA, the CDR3 is TGTGCCAGCAGAGGGACATTCTATAGCAATCAGCCCCAGCATTTT. Protein: CASRGTFYSNQPQHF.